This T cell receptor beta chain emerged from a study of T cells in Graves' hyperthyroidism and ophthalmopathy. There are a few counts of this clonotype. This CDR3 region has 15 residues. Germline loops: CDR1 LGHDT, CDR2 YNNKEL (reference sequence). Trimming cost V 1 base and J 7 bases; bases outside gene matches: 4. The CDR3 regions of TCR beta were amplified from RNA transcripts. The HTBI set primed first-round TCR CDR3 RT-PCR. TCRdb analysed the multiplex PCR reads with MiXCR anew, one entry per CDR3 protein. The profile shows under 450,000 distinct CDR3 sequences, more than 15% of them singletons. V usage is TRBV3-1 and J usage is TRBJ1-6; 7 nucleotides agree with TRBD1. The sample consisted of blood. The TCR sequence derives from a woman aged 18-29 years with Graves' hyperthyroidism. This chain's CDR3 is CASSQVAGGNSPLHF. DNA for the CDR3: TGTGCCAGCAGCCAAGTCGCAGGGGGGAATTCACCCCTCCACTTT.